What follows describes a single TCR beta chain. Its target is not known. Preparation of the TCRbeta library involved a method that used unique molecular identifiers. TCRdb ran MiXCR on the PCR reads and lists one entry per CDR3 protein. Here the sample spans 300,000 to 400,000 distinct CDR3 sequences, around 16% being singletons. In germline, CDR1 is DFQATT, CDR2 SNEGSKA (reference sequence). This CDR3 contains 15 residues. Trimming stripped 5 bases from V and 6 bases from J, with 21 bases between. This record belongs to a study of T-cell reconstitution after alpha-beta-depleted transplantation in children. Regarding the study as a whole: Newly generated T cells supplied most T-cell counts and diversity one year post-transplant. There were some patients whose high TCRbeta diversity at day 60 came from surviving recipient T cells and thymic progenitors. After transplant, at about two months, alpha-beta T cells were reportedly derived from several hundred expanded graft clones.

This clonotype was sampled from a male patient aged 2 to 9 who had a stem cell transplant for acute lymphoblastic leukemia, so the T cells may come from the graft donor. Sample: PBMCs, mostly from graft donor cells, taken 360 days after TCRalphabeta/CD19-depleted stem cell transplant. The gene calls are TRBV20-1 and TRBJ2-3; perhaps TRBD2 as D (6 bases). CDR3 in amino acids: CSAGGISGVYDTQYF. In DNA form, the CDR3 reads TGCAGTGCTGGAGGAATCTCGGGAGTATACGATACGCAGTATTTT.